The 28 T cell receptor beta chains below all came from one sample that was sequenced in a study of beta chain features in type 1 diabetes. Expressed TCRB transcripts were sequenced because the entire RNA isolate underwent reverse transcription. The repertoire was sequenced with immunoSEQ multiplex PCR; TCRdb's copy has only in-frame clones and lacks some. The sample gives about 330,000 clones, about 10% of which show up once; over 0.015% is in the top ten. The sample was naive CD4+ T cells from blood. These receptors came from a woman aged 30 to 39 in good health.

With respect to this clone: The junction departs from germline at one end; a sequencing error may be responsible. The chain is built from TRBV5-4 and TRBJ1-1; D is perhaps TRBD1 (6 bases). The CDR3 runs to 15 residues. CDR1 is SGHNT and CDR2 is YYREEE in the germline V gene (reference sequence). The chain's CDR3 is CASSLGGGSGTEAFF. For the CDR3, the DNA is TGTGCCAGCAGTTTGGGGGGCGGTTCGGGCACTGAAGCTTTCTTT.

This clone was seen only a few times. This rearrangement joins TRBV18 to TRBJ2-3; D might be TRBD2 (6 bases). Germline assignment: CDR1 KGHSH and CDR2 LQKENI. The CDR3 has 16 residues. The germline V and J ends were trimmed by 3 bases and 0 bases, with 13 bases remaining between them. The CDR3 here is CASSPRLVGSTDTQYF. CDR3 DNA: TGTGCCAGCTCACCCAGACTAGTCGGGAGCACAGATACGCAGTATTTT.

This clone showed up just a few times. The chain carries TRBV4-3 and TRBJ1-4, with D unresolved. The germline V gene encodes CDR1 LGHNA and CDR2 YSLEER. CDR3 length: 14 amino acids. The V end was cut by 0 bases, the J end by 7 bases, with 9 bases between. The CDR3 DNA follows: TGCGCCAGCAGCCAAGATCGGAGTGCTGAAAAACTGTTTTTT. Protein product: CASSQDRSAEKLFF.

A few counts support this clone. V usage is TRBV30 and J usage is TRBJ1-2; D call uncertain. Germline V gene lookup returns CDR1 GTSNPN and CDR2 SVGIG (reference sequence). The CDR3 has 16 residues. Trimming removed 0 bases from V and 2 bases from J, with 16 bases in between. The CDR3 reads CAWSVMRQTSNYGYTF. DNA of the CDR3: TGTGCCTGGAGTGTTATGCGGCAAACCTCGAACTATGGCTACACCTTC.

V gene TRBV14 combines with J gene TRBJ2-5; 10 positions match TRBD2. Germline lookup yields CDR1 SGHDN and CDR2 FVKESK. This CDR3 is built from 15 residues. The V and J ends lost 6 bases and 2 bases, in that order; junction bases with no gene match: 6. The DNA for the CDR3 is TGTGCCAGCAGGGCGGGACTAGCGCGACAAGAGACCCAGTACTTC. Translating gives CASRAGLARQETQYF.

The chain couples TRBV19 to TRBJ2-1; D perhaps matches TRBD1 (5 bases). The CDR3 is made up of 14 amino acids. Germline V gives CDR1 LNHDA, CDR2 SQIVND (reference sequence). Between the trimmed V and J ends, which lost 0 bases and 6 bases, there was a span of 9 bases. CDR3 DNA sequence: TGTGCCAGTAGTATAGAGGGGCGAGGCAATGAGCAGTTCTTC. It yields the protein CASSIEGRGNEQFF.

The chain combines TRBV19 with TRBJ2-1, with D perhaps matching TRBD2 (5 bases). Looked up from germline, CDR1 is LNHDA and CDR2 is SQIVND (reference sequence). The CDR3 extends over 15 amino acids. V lost 3 bases to trimming and J lost 5 bases, with 14 bases between them. As DNA, the CDR3 is TGTGCCAGTAGTATTCCCCGTGACTACAACAATGAGCAGTTCTTC. Protein product: CASSIPRDYNNEQFF.

The rearrangement joins TRBV7-2 to TRBJ2-3, with a weak D call TRBD1 (5 bases). The CDR3 has 14 residues. With 5 bases removed from V and 2 bases from J, the gap between germline ends came to 11 bases. Germline V lookup: CDR1 SGHTA, CDR2 FQGNSA. CDR3 nucleotide sequence: TGTGCCAGCAGCCGTGACAGACACACAGATACGCAGTATTTT. It encodes CASSRDRHTDTQYF.

This clone was counted between two and nine times. The chain combines TRBV6-1 with TRBJ2-7, with 11 bases fitting TRBD2. The CDR3 is made up of 15 amino acids. V shed 5 bases and J 0 bases; nucleotides not matched to a gene: 3. Germline lookup yields CDR1 MNHNS and CDR2 SASEGT. The CDR3 coding sequence is TGTGCCAGCAGTCAACTAGCGGGAGTCTCCTACGAGCAGTACTTC. This sequence encodes CASSQLAGVSYEQYF.

This clone was seen only a few times. The gene calls are TRBV28 and TRBJ2-3; TRBD1 might be the D (6 bases). The CDR3 is made up of 16 amino acids. From germline, CDR1 is MDHEN and CDR2 SYDVKM. Trimming took 5 bases from V and 1 from J, leaving 16 bases between them. CDR3 nucleotide sequence: TGTGCCAGCAGTCGCTTACAGGGAAGCGGCACAGATACGCAGTATTTT. Translated: CASSRLQGSGTDTQYF.

This clone has just a few counts. This chain connects TRBV25-1 to TRBJ2-6; 9 bases align to TRBD1. Germline-derived CDR1 and CDR2 are MGHDK and SYGVNS. The junction had 9 bases not matched to a gene; V was cut back by 5 bases and J by 1 base. This CDR3 comprises 18 residues. The CDR3 sequence is CASSLEQGATSGANVLTF. The CDR3 bases are TGTGCCAGCAGTCTCGAACAGGGGGCGACTTCTGGGGCCAACGTCCTGACTTTC.

The chain employs TRBV15 and TRBJ2-2; TRBD1 matches at 8 bases. Unmatched junction bases numbered 5, after V lost 0 bases and J lost 5 bases. CDR3 length equals 16 residues. Germline loops: CDR1 LNHNV, CDR2 YYDKDF (reference sequence). The CDR3, as DNA: TGTGCCACCAGCAGAGATGCGGACAGGGAAACCGGGGAGCTGTTTTTT. Its translation is CATSRDADRETGELFF.

The V gene is TRBV19, the J gene TRBJ2-1; TRBD2 matches 7 bases. CDR1 and CDR2 from the germline V gene are LNHDA and SQIVND (reference sequence). CDR3 length: 16 amino acids. V shed 2 bases and J 4 bases; nucleotides not matched to a gene: 8. CDR3 residues: CASSIRSSGRYNEQFF. The CDR3 DNA follows: TGTGCCAGTAGTATACGGTCTAGCGGACGGTACAATGAGCAGTTCTTC. The variable domain in full, with the rest retrieved from reference TRBV19 and TRBJ2-1, is DGGITQSPKYLFRKEGQNVTLSCEQNLNHDAMYWYRQDPGQGLRLIYYSQIVNDFQKGDIAEGYSVSREKKESFPLTVTSAQKNPTAFYLCASSIRSSGRYNEQFFGPGTRLTVL.

This rearrangement joins TRBV27 to TRBJ2-5, with unresolved D. Germline V gene lookup returns CDR1 MNHEY and CDR2 SMNVEV (reference sequence). The CDR3 runs 13 residues. The V end lost 2 bases, the J end lost 0 bases, and 4 bases lay between the germline ends. CDR3 region: CASSLTYQETQYF. The DNA of the CDR3 is TGTGCCAGCAGTTTAACATACCAAGAGACCCAGTACTTC.

This clone occurred a few times. J is TRBJ2-6 and V is TRBV5-6, with D perhaps matching TRBD2 (7 bases). V was clipped by 4 bases and J by 4 bases, with 12 bases between them. Per the germline V gene, CDR1 is SGHDT and CDR2 is YYEEEE. There are 15 residues in the CDR3. The CDR3 reads CASSPGGPGANVLTF. CDR3 coding DNA: TGTGCCAGCAGCCCCGGGGGGCCGGGGGCCAACGTCCTGACTTTC. Using reference TRBV5-6 and TRBJ2-6 for the parts outside the CDR3, the full variable domain is DAGVTQSPTHLIKTRGQQVTLRCSPKSGHDTVSWYQQALGQGPQFIFQYYEEEERQRGNFPDRFSGHQFPNYSSELNVNALLLGDSALYLCASSPGGPGANVLTFGAGSRLTVL.

This sequence joins TRBV2 and TRBJ2-1; D unresolved. The CDR3 totals 13 residues. Deletions cut 1 base from V and 6 bases from J, with 7 bases between. Germline V gene lookup returns CDR1 SNHLY and CDR2 FYNNEI. CDR3 loop: CASSEVSLNEQFF. In DNA, the CDR3 is TGTGCCAGCAGTGAAGTATCCCTCAATGAGCAGTTCTTC.

This clone occurred a few times. This sequence joins TRBV28 and TRBJ2-1; 13 positions match TRBD2. In germline, CDR1 is MDHEN, CDR2 SYDVKM. J gave up 9 bases and V 7 bases, and 12 bases lay outside the gene matches. CDR3 length equals 16 residues. Written as DNA, the CDR3 is TGTGCCAGCAACCACAGGACTAGCGGGAGTTACGGTGAGCAGTTCTTC. Its protein is CASNHRTSGSYGEQFF.

This clone was detected a few times. This sequence joins TRBV7-3 and TRBJ2-6; the D gene is possibly TRBD1 (5 bases). The germline V gene has CDR1 SGHTA and CDR2 FQGTGA. V was trimmed by 5 bases and J by 0 bases, leaving 17 bases between them. The CDR3 extends over 18 amino acids. The CDR3 region has the DNA TGTGCCAGCAGCGTCCTCGGACAACCGTACTCTGGGGCCAACGTCCTGACTTTC. It is translated as CASSVLGQPYSGANVLTF.

This clone was counted between two and nine times. The rearrangement links TRBV6-1 to TRBJ2-6, with D perhaps TRBD1 (5 bases). There are 13 residues in the CDR3. Germline-derived CDR1 and CDR2 are MNHNS and SASEGT. V dropped 8 bases and J dropped 3 bases, with 8 bases sitting between them. The CDR3 bases are TGTGCCAGCCATAGGGGTGGGGCCAACGTCCTGACTTTC. It encodes CASHRGGANVLTF.

The chain employs TRBV19 and TRBJ1-1; tentative D call: TRBD1 (6 bases). Germline lookup yields CDR1 LNHDA and CDR2 SQIVND (reference sequence). This CDR3 region has 13 residues. Trimming pared 5 bases from V and 10 bases from J, leaving 17 bases between. CDR3 nucleotides: TGTGCCAGTAGTTTGGACAGAAGACGGCGAGCTTTCTTT. This encodes CASSLDRRRRAFF.

The chain carries TRBV18 and TRBJ2-1; D is undetermined. Germline V gives CDR1 KGHSH, CDR2 LQKENI. The CDR3 is made up of 15 amino acids. V gave up 0 bases and J gave up 9 bases, with 15 bases separating them. DNA for the CDR3: TGTGCCAGCTCACCACCTAGCCCCGCGACGGGTGAGCAGTTCTTC. Translation: CASSPPSPATGEQFF.

In this sample, this clone turned up a few times. The chain joins TRBV7-2 to TRBJ2-7; 9 bases map to TRBD2. CDR1 and CDR2 (germline): SGHTA, FQGNSA. V was pared by 1 base and J by 0 bases, with 7 bases of the junction left unmatched. The CDR3 extends over 17 amino acids. The CDR3: CASSLVVLAGYSYEQYF. The CDR3 DNA reads as TGTGCCAGCAGCTTAGTTGTCCTAGCGGGATACTCCTACGAGCAGTACTTC.

Only a few counts were recorded for this clone. The rearrangement links TRBV28 to TRBJ2-3, with 7 bases aligning to TRBD2. CDR1 is MDHEN, CDR2 SYDVKM, per germline. This CDR3 has 14 amino acids. The J segment lost 4 bases and the V segment lost 7 bases, leaving 8 bases of the junction unmatched. CDR3 coding DNA: TGTGCCAGCATCCGCGGGAGTTTGGCAGATACGCAGTATTTT. Translation gives CASIRGSLADTQYF.

This clone was detected only a few times. The V gene is TRBV5-1, the J gene TRBJ1-2; D may be TRBD1 (6 bases). Germline V CDR1 and CDR2: SGHRS, YFSETQ. V lost 3 bases, J lost 4 bases, and 28 bases lay in between. The CDR3 length is 19 residues. In DNA form, the CDR3 reads TGCGCCAGCAGCTACCAAATCGACAATTACAGGGTTGAGGGCTATGGCTACACCTTC. Its protein is CASSYQIDNYRVEGYGYTF. Full variable domain (outside the CDR3, taken from reference TRBV5-1 and TRBJ1-2): KAGVTQTPRYLIKTRGQQVTLSCSPISGHRSVSWYQQTPGQGLQFLFEYFSETQRNKGNFPGRFSGRQFSNSRSEMNVSTLELGDSALYLCASSYQIDNYRVEGYGYTFGSGTRLTVV.

This clone appeared a few times. Mismatch with germline at one junction end may stem from a read error. The chain recombines TRBV30 with TRBJ2-2; tentative D call: TRBD2 (6 bases). Germline CDR1 and CDR2: GTSNPN and SVGIG (reference sequence). This CDR3 has 11 residues. The CDR3 is CGGAVTGELFF. The CDR3 region has the DNA TGCGGGGGAGCAGTGACCGGGGAGCTGTTTTTT.

This clone was found a few times. The chain couples TRBV5-4 to TRBJ2-3, with TRBD2 identical over 7 bases. Germline CDR1 and CDR2: SGHNT and YYREEE (reference sequence). The CDR3 has 17 amino acids. The V gene end was trimmed by 4 bases and the J gene end by 3 bases; junction bases not matched to a gene: 14. This CDR3 reads CASSPLGGAGATDTQYF. The CDR3 DNA reads TGTGCCAGCAGCCCGCTGGGCGGGGCGGGAGCTACAGATACGCAGTATTTT.

The sample holds a few counts of this clone. The V gene is TRBV6-6, the J gene TRBJ2-1; TRBD1 is a possible D gene (6 bases). The germline V gene encodes CDR1 MNHNY and CDR2 SVGAGI (reference sequence). The V end was cut by 7 bases, the J end by 9 bases, with 10 bases between. This CDR3 spans 11 amino acids. This CDR3 is CASNRESEQFF. The CDR3 nucleotides read TGTGCCAGCAACAGGGAGAGTGAGCAGTTCTTC.

This clone has a handful of counts. The chain links TRBV5-1 to TRBJ2-3; D not resolved. The CDR3 covers 12 residues. Germline V gives CDR1 SGHRS, CDR2 YFSETQ. Trimming took off 2 bases at V and 3 bases at J, with 4 bases between the two ends. The CDR3 here is CASSLTTDTQYF. The CDR3 DNA sequence: TGCGCCAGCAGCTTAACAACAGATACGCAGTATTTT.